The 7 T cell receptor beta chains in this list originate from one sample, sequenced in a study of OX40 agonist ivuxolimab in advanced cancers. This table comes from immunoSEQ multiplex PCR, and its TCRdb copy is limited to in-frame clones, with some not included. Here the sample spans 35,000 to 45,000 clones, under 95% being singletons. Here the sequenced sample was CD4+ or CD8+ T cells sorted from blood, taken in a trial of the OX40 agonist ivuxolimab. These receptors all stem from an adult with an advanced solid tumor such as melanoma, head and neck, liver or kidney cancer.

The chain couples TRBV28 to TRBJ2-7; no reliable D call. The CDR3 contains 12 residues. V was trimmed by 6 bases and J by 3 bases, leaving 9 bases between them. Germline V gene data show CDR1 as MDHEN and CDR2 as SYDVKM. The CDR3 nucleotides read TGTGCCAGCAGGGAGACTGGCTACGAGCAGTACTTC. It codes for CASRETGYEQYF.

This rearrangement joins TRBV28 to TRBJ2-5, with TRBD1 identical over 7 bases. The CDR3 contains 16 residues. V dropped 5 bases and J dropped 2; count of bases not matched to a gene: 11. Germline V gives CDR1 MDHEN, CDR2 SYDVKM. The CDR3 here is CASSPLGTDDQETQYF. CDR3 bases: TGTGCCAGCAGTCCTCTAGGGACAGACGATCAAGAGACCCAGTACTTC.

CDR3 DNA sequence: TGTGCCAGCAGGTTCATGAACACTGAAGCTTTCTTT. Translating gives CASRFMNTEAFF. This chain uses TRBV2 with TRBJ1-1; D not resolved. Germline V gives CDR1 SNHLY, CDR2 FYNNEI. This CDR3 region has 12 residues. The V and J ends lost 6 bases and 0 bases respectively, with 5 bases between them.

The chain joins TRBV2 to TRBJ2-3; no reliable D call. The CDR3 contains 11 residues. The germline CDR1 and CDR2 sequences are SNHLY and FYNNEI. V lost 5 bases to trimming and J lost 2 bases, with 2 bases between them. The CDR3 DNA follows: TGTGCCAGCAGTTACACAGATACGCAGTATTTT. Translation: CASSYTDTQYF.

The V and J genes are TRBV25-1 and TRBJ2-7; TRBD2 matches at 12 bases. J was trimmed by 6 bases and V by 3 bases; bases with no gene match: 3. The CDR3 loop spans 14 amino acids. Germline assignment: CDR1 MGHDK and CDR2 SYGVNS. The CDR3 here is CASSELLAGGEQYF. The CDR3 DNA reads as TGTGCCAGCAGTGAGTTACTAGCGGGAGGCGAGCAGTACTTC.

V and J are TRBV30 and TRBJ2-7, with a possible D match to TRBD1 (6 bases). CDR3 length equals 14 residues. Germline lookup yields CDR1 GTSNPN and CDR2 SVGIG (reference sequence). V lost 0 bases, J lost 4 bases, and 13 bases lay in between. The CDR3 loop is CAWSVGTRSYEQYF. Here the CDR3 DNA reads TGTGCCTGGAGTGTGGGGACACGGAGTTACGAGCAGTACTTC.

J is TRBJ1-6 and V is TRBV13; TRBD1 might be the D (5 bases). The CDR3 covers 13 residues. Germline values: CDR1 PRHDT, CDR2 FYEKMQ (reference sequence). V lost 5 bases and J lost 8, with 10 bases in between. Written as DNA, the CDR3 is TGTGCCAGCAGCGATACAGGAGATTCACCCCTCCACTTT. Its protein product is CASSDTGDSPLHF. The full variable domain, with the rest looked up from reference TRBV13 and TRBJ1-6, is AAGVIQSPRHLIKEKRETATLKCYPIPRHDTVYWYQQGPGQDPQFLISFYEKMQSDKGSIPDRFSAQQFSDYHSELNMSSLELGDSALYFCASSDTGDSPLHFGNGTRLTVT.